This T cell receptor beta chain derives from a study of CD4 T cells in relation to SARS-CoV-2 and coronaviruses. On the study more broadly: Crossreactive spike epitopes shared across donors were mapped to their HLA restriction.

General study results and limits: Crossreactive clones expanded significantly less to SARS-CoV-2 than monoreactive clones.

CD4+ T cells from unexposed donors were obtained before the COVID-19 pandemic (2011-2018). Naive and memory CD4+ T cells were separated from cryopreserved PBMCs. On this clone: Its antigen is still unknown.

Naive and memory CD4+ T cell DNA was deep-sequenced without culture. Assay used: immunoSEQ multiplex PCR; TCRdb lists only in-frame clones, some missing. The sample includes about 60,000 clones, around 93% of them seen just once. The sequence was obtained from a human donor in good health. The source material was naive CD4+ T cells from PBMCs. The subset denotes: naive CD4+ T cells isolated by negative enrichment.

CDR3 sequence (DNA): TGTGCCTGGAGTAGGCCTCCGAACACTGAAGCTTTCTTT. It is translated as CAWSRPPNTEAFF. The J gene is TRBJ1-1, the V gene TRBV30; D unclear. Germline CDR1 reads GTSNPN; CDR2 reads SVGIG (reference sequence). The CDR3 runs to 13 residues. With 2 bases removed from V and 1 base from J, the gap between germline ends came to 8 bases.